This T cell receptor beta chain appears in the sequencing data of a study of human T cells and chemical hapten exposure. Study at large: Largely, small differences in pooled library volume made per-sample TCR yields vary.

Library construction involved attaching unique molecular identifiers to individual cDNA molecules, which allowed quantitative, reproducible TCR counting. A single record per CDR3 protein comes from TCRdb applying MiXCR to the RACE reads. Of about 160,000 distinct CDR3 sequences listed, around a quarter were seen once; the top ten hold roughly 2%. Germline lookup yields CDR1 MNHNY and CDR2 SVGAGI (reference sequence). Trimming cost V 4 bases and J 7 bases; bases outside gene matches: 11. The CDR3 loop spans 16 amino acids. Regarding time point: patch test 3, about 24 weeks after DPC sensitization. Treatment: therapeutic diphenylcyclopropenone sensitization with weekly scalp DPC. Only after blood had been drawn was each patch test applied. Researchers extracted total RNA from unfractionated whole blood.

This specimen consisted of whole blood, obtained in connection with sensitization to the hapten diphenylcyclopropenone (DPC). The V call is TRBV6-6, the J call TRBJ2-1; 9 nucleotides line up with TRBD1. The receptor was derived from a woman younger than 35 with alopecia areata. Some clones in this sample may be carry-over from other donors' samples. For the CDR3, the DNA is TGTGCCAGCAGTTTTTCCACAGGGGGCTTGCATAATGAGCAGTTCTTC. Translation gives CASSFSTGGLHNEQFF.